The 28 T cell receptor beta chains given below trace back to one sample, sequenced in a study of CXCR3-negative and CXCR3-positive naive CD8 T cells. The authors made the TRB cDNA libraries by 5' RACE using UMI labels. TCRdb reprocessed the 5' RACE reads and stores each CDR3 protein as one record, lacking DNA. This sample contains over 100,000 distinct CDR3 sequences. The sequencing sample was made of naive CXCR3- CD8+ T cells from blood. Documented subset: CD45RO-CCR7+CD27+CD95- naive CD8+ T cells lacking CXCR3 (TNR3-). All receptors derive from a human donor in good health. Some clones in this sample may be carry-over from other donors' samples.

The chain's CDR3 is CASSSIAGDYEQYF. The chain employs TRBV7-6 and TRBJ2-7; the TCRdb D gene call, TRBD2, has no DNA to confirm it. The germline gives CDR1 SGHVS, CDR2 FNYEAQ. This CDR3 is built from 14 residues.

The V gene is TRBV20-1, the J gene TRBJ2-1; TCRdb's D call of TRBD1 is untestable without DNA. CDR1 is DFQATT and CDR2 is SNEGSKA in the germline V gene (reference sequence). The CDR3 is made up of 14 amino acids. CDR3 sequence reads: CSARDGDRGLEQFF.

V usage is TRBV7-7 and J usage is TRBJ2-2. The CDR3 is 14 amino acids. Germline V gene data show CDR1 as SSHAT and CDR2 as FNYEAQ (reference sequence). The chain's CDR3 is CASSLGSYSGELFF.

V usage is TRBV14 and J usage is TRBJ1-4; TCRdb names TRBD1, which stays unverified in the absence of DNA. Germline assignment: CDR1 SGHDN and CDR2 FVKESK. This CDR3 has 14 amino acids. CDR3: CASSQGAGNEKLFF.

The rearrangement links TRBV11-2 to TRBJ2-7; as DNA is missing, the TRBD1 call by TCRdb cannot be tested. Germline-derived CDR1 and CDR2 are SGHAT and FQNNGV. The CDR3 contains 15 residues. The chain's CDR3 is CASSYTPGTAYEQYF.

The chain recombines TRBV4-3 with TRBJ1-6. Looked up from germline, CDR1 is LGHNA and CDR2 is YSLEER. The CDR3 has 14 amino acids. The CDR3: CASSRDSYNSPLHF.

The chain is built from TRBV29-1 and TRBJ2-1; checking the TCRdb D call of TRBD2 is not possible without DNA. The CDR3 is 13 residues long. CDR1 is SQVTM, CDR2 ANQGSEA, per germline. This CDR3 is CSPRLAGDNEQFF.

This rearrangement joins TRBV7-9 to TRBJ2-2; TCRdb designates TRBD1, a call that cannot be tested without DNA. The germline V gene has CDR1 SEHNR and CDR2 FQNEAQ (reference sequence). The CDR3 has 14 residues. The CDR3 is CASSLVSGAGELFF.

This chain joins TRBV29-1 and TRBJ2-3; TCRdb lists TRBD1, though no DNA is available to test this call. This CDR3 is 15 amino acids long. Germline V gene sequence: CDR1 SQVTM, CDR2 ANQGSEA. The CDR3 here is CSARGGGGPTDTQYF.

V is TRBV28 and J is TRBJ2-1; TCRdb returns TRBD2, unconfirmable since there is no DNA. Germline V lookup: CDR1 MDHEN, CDR2 SYDVKM. This CDR3 comprises 15 residues. The CDR3 region is CASSLTSGGNNEQFF.

The chain uses TRBV6-2 or TRBV6-3 and TRBJ2-3; the TCRdb call, TRBD2, lacks DNA for checking. Looked up from germline, CDR1 is MNHEY and CDR2 is SVGEGT. The CDR3 totals 17 residues. Here the CDR3 reads CASRAGWRVDLTDTQYF.

This chain joins TRBV28 and TRBJ2-2; the D gene TCRdb calls, TRBD2, cannot be checked with no DNA. The length of the CDR3 is 17 residues. Germline-derived CDR1 and CDR2 are MDHEN and SYDVKM. The chain's CDR3 is CASSPALAGGNTGELFF.

The chain couples TRBV2 to TRBJ1-6. The CDR3 sequence is 14 residues long. Germline loops: CDR1 SNHLY, CDR2 FYNNEI. The CDR3: CASRKSSYNSPLHF. The complete variable domain, with remaining parts taken from reference TRBV2 and TRBJ1-6, reads EPEVTQTPSHQVTQMGQEVILRCVPISNHLYFYWYRQILGQKVEFLVSFYNNEISEKSEIFDDQFSVERPDGSNFTLKIRSTKLEDSAMYFCASRKSSYNSPLHFGNGTRLTVT.

J is TRBJ1-2 and V is TRBV12-3 or TRBV12-4; TCRdb outputs TRBD1, but without DNA this stays unchecked. The CDR3 sequence is 12 residues long. The CDR3 sequence is CASRKSGGTNTF.

The chain links TRBV5-1 to TRBJ2-1; TCRdb's assignment of TRBD2 cannot be checked, as there is no DNA. From germline, CDR1 is SGHRS and CDR2 YFSETQ. This CDR3 region has 17 residues. CDR3 residues: CASSLANTRSLYNEQFF.

The CDR3 sequence is CASSVDEGAPEEQYF. The V call is TRBV9, the J call TRBJ2-7; the TCRdb call, TRBD1, lacks DNA for checking. Germline loops: CDR1 SGDLS, CDR2 YYNGEE. The CDR3 sequence is 15 residues long.

The chain recombines TRBV6-5 with TRBJ2-1; with no DNA, the TCRdb D assignment of TRBD1 cannot be verified. Germline values: CDR1 MNHEY, CDR2 SVGAGI. The CDR3 contains 13 residues. The chain's CDR3 is CASTGGYYNEQFF.

J is TRBJ2-7 and V is TRBV2. CDR1 is SNHLY, CDR2 FYNNEI, per germline. This CDR3 comprises 15 residues. CDR3 sequence: CASSEAQGTSYEQYF.

The J gene is TRBJ2-1, the V gene TRBV2. This CDR3 is built from 15 residues. Germline V gives CDR1 SNHLY, CDR2 FYNNEI. The CDR3 loop is CASSEVLATYNEQFF. Combining the CDR3 with reference TRBV2 and TRBJ2-1 gives the whole variable domain EPEVTQTPSHQVTQMGQEVILRCVPISNHLYFYWYRQILGQKVEFLVSFYNNEISEKSEIFDDQFSVERPDGSNFTLKIRSTKLEDSAMYFCASSEVLATYNEQFFGPGTRLTVL.

The chain is built from TRBV5-1 and TRBJ1-6. CDR3 length equals 13 residues. Looked up from germline, CDR1 is SGHRS and CDR2 is YFSETQ. The CDR3 spells CASSLLDNSPLHF.

The rearrangement joins TRBV20-1 to TRBJ2-2; no DNA is available, so the TRBD1 call from TCRdb remains unchecked. The germline gives CDR1 DFQATT, CDR2 SNEGSKA (reference sequence). The CDR3 has 14 residues. CDR3 sequence: CSARLGQDFGELFF.

This rearrangement joins TRBV5-1 to TRBJ2-7; TCRdb designates TRBD1, a call that cannot be tested without DNA. Germline V lookup: CDR1 SGHRS, CDR2 YFSETQ. The CDR3 is made up of 15 amino acids. This CDR3 is CASSSGDRGLNEQYF.

The rearrangement uses TRBV21-1 and TRBJ1-2; the TCRdb call, TRBD1, lacks DNA for checking. TRBV21-1 has pseudogene status. The CDR3 sequence is 17 residues long. Here the CDR3 reads CASSNRQGQGSNYGYTF.

Here the CDR3 reads CASSETGTGTYEQYF. This chain connects TRBV23-1 to TRBJ2-7; the TCRdb call, TRBD1, lacks DNA for checking. TRBV23-1 is noted as an ORF with a role that remains uncertain. The CDR3 extends over 15 amino acids.

This chain uses TRBV12-3 or TRBV12-4 with TRBJ2-7; there is no DNA to check the TCRdb D call of TRBD1. This CDR3 spans 14 amino acids. The CDR3 sequence is CASSPGVHSYEQYF.

The chain has TRBV6-5 and TRBJ1-2. There are 14 residues in the CDR3. Germline V gene sequence: CDR1 MNHEY, CDR2 SVGAGI. The CDR3 reads CASSESGLTTGYTF.

This sequence joins TRBV28 and TRBJ2-7; TCRdb outputs TRBD2, but without DNA this stays unchecked. This CDR3 contains 16 residues. Germline values: CDR1 MDHEN, CDR2 SYDVKM. The CDR3 loop reads CASSLASGIDSYEQYF.

The chain carries TRBV5-1 and TRBJ2-1; without DNA, the TCRdb call of TRBD2 cannot be checked. In germline, CDR1 is SGHRS, CDR2 YFSETQ. The CDR3 covers 17 residues. CDR3 amino acids: CASSLRSGIGFGNEQFF.